This T cell receptor beta chain was sequenced in a study of human T cells and chemical hapten exposure. Study-level information: Yields of TCR per sample differed, chiefly owing to small differences in pooled library volume.

The template was total RNA from unfractionated whole blood. Germline loops: CDR1 SGHRS, CDR2 YFSETQ. V lost 2 bases to trimming and J lost 4 bases; unmatched junction nucleotides: 3. The CDR3 consists of 15 residues. This clonotype was observed many times. Antigen unknown. Study-wide results and caveats: TCRs at high frequency, those above 1 in 1000, did not change with DPC sensitization.

Each cDNA molecule in the library carried unique molecular identifiers. Using its own MiXCR run on the 5' RACE reads, TCRdb lists one record per CDR3 protein. Here the sample spans about 140,000 distinct CDR3 sequences, around 4.1% being singletons. This sequence originates from a female donor in good health. The chain uses TRBV5-1 and TRBJ2-1, with 10 bases matching TRBD2. CDR3 amino acids: CASSFNSGGYNEQFF. The CDR3 DNA reads as TGCGCCAGCAGCTTTAATAGCGGGGGGTACAATGAGCAGTTCTTC.